This T cell receptor (beta chain) comes out of a study of radiotherapy plus CTLA-4 blockade in lung cancer (dated by TCRdb to the late 2010s). Regarding the study in general: Objective responses occurred in roughly a sixth of enrolled patients, and 30% to 40% achieved disease control. Broad study findings and their caveats: TCR clones derived from tumors expanded in peripheral blood after treatment with radiotherapy and ipilimumab. The strongest predictors of response were reported to be early dynamic shifts in blood T cell clones along with a rise in serum interferon-beta following radiation.

A word on this clone: It has no known antigen specificity. Within one base of it there is no much larger clone, and no base qualities were kept.

Trimmed from V: 6 bases; trimmed from J: 4 bases; junction bases lacking a gene match: 8. CDR1 and CDR2 are read off the germline V gene as ENHRY and SYGVKD. The CDR3 covers 16 residues, taking in both the cysteine and the phenylalanine. The read is trimmed to its CDR3 DNA, 48 bases read in frame from base 1. Focal radiation therapy combined with CTLA-4 blockade (ipilimumab) was tested in patients with chemo-refractory metastatic non-small-cell lung cancer. Library preparation employed the immunoSEQ multiplex PCR assay. TCRdb obtained this table from immuneACCESS and retained in-frame rearrangements with V and J assigned. These tables miss some clones; where compared with another copy, unresolved V genes account for less than half of the shortfall, and the remainder is unexplained. The sample data list roughly 55,000 clones, and 65% to 80% of these were observed just once. The biggest ten clones account for around 8% of the sample.

The source material was peripheral blood, sampled from a patient treated with radiotherapy plus ipilimumab. Here the chain combines TRBV10-3 and TRBJ2-5; TRBD2 lines up with 13 middle nucleotides. This receptor was taken from a human donor with non-small cell lung cancer whose response to radiotherapy plus ipilimumab could not be evaluated. The CDR3 loop reads CAISDRTSGSGETQYF. The nucleotide sequence is given as TGTGCCATCAGCGATCGGACTAGCGGGAGTGGAGAGACCCAGTACTTC.